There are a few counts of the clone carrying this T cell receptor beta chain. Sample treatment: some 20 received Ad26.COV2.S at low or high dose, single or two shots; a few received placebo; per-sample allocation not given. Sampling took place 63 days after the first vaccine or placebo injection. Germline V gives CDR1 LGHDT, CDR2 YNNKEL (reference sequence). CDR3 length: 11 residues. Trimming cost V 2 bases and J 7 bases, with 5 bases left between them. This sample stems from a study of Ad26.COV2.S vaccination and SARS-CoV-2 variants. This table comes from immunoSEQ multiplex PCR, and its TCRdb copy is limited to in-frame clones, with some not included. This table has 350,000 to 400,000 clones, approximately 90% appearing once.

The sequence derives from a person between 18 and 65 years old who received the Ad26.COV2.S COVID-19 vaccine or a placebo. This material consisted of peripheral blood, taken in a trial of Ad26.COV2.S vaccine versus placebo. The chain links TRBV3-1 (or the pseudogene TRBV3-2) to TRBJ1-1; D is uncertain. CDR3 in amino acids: CASSQTSEAFF. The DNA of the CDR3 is TGTGCCAGCAGCCAAACAAGTGAAGCTTTCTTT.